These T cell receptor beta chains were read from a single sample in a study of immune heterogeneity within non-small cell lung tumors. TCRdb independently ran MiXCR on the multiplex PCR reads; one entry per CDR3 protein. In the table there are 10,000 to 11,000 distinct CDR3 sequences, 15% to 25% of which are singletons. Source material: lung tumor tissue. The origin of the receptors is a man aged 60 to 75 with non-small cell lung cancer. Both conserved end residues are part of each CDR3.

TRBJ2-3 TRBV6-1 CASSEDRDTQYF
TRBJ2-7 TRBV28 CASSFNRLAGNEQYF
TRBJ2-7 TRBV5-1 CASSLGGQAYEQYF
TRBJ1-5 TRBV20-1 CSARGDSSNQPQHF
TRBJ1-2 TRBV5-6 CASSLVGSGDGYTF
TRBJ1-2 TRBV3-1 CASSYRAGGVGYTF
TRBJ2-7 TRBV6-1 CASSDPPGQGAVEQYF
TRBJ2-7 TRBV7-3 CASSRTGTEQYF
TRBJ2-7 TRBV29-1 CSVDALRDRGPYEQYF
TRBJ2-3 TRBV12-3/TRBV12-4 CASSQQGLRTDTQYF
TRBJ1-1 TRBV7-9 CASSSGALREAFF
TRBJ2-3 TRBV20-1 CSALGLVQDTQYF
TRBJ1-6 TRBV19 CASSNRGENSLLHF
TRBJ2-1 TRBV15 CATSRDRAGTGSEQFF
TRBJ1-1 TRBV14 CASSQAGGGSNTEAFF
TRBJ1-4 TRBV6-1 CASATGKEANEKLFF
TRBJ2-2 TRBV10-1 CASSVGGDTGELFF
TRBJ2-7 TRBV20-1 CSAGGGGRARQYF
TRBJ1-5 TRBV28 CASSYSLNQPQHF
TRBJ2-7 TRBV20-1 CSARERDRGGIEQYF
TRBJ2-2 TRBV11-2 CASSLGGGAGELFF
TRBJ1-1 TRBV6-5 CASSFSAEAFF
TRBJ2-3 TRBV3-1 CASSLASGATQYF
TRBJ1-6 TRBV19 CASSPPGTGSSPLHF
TRBJ1-1 TRBV12-3/TRBV12-4 CASSAQGDTEAFF
TRBJ2-2 TRBV27 CASTTRREYYTGELFF
TRBJ2-1 TRBV20-1 CSAETSAKYNEQFF
TRBJ2-1 TRBV7-2 CASSLLFSGRFNEQFF
TRBJ2-3 TRBV6-1 CASSFYPQGHSTDTQYF
TRBJ2-7 TRBV24-1 CATSDPDRAYEQYF
TRBJ2-1 TRBV4-1 CASSRGPVYNEQFF
TRBJ2-7 TRBV2 CASSVSEPLHF
TRBJ2-5 TRBV6-1 CASRRDSQETQYF
TRBJ2-3 TRBV12-3/TRBV12-4 CASSFRVAGPTDTQYF
TRBJ2-7 TRBV10-1 CASSDLRQGVYEQYF
TRBJ1-2 TRBV5-6 CASSPYDREDYGYTF
TRBJ2-5 TRBV19 CASSRSTGWGETQYF
TRBJ2-3 TRBV5-1 CASSEGQGSTDTQYF
TRBJ1-4 TRBV29-1 CSATLGTGNEKLFF
TRBJ2-7 TRBV19 CASSMSGQGREQYF